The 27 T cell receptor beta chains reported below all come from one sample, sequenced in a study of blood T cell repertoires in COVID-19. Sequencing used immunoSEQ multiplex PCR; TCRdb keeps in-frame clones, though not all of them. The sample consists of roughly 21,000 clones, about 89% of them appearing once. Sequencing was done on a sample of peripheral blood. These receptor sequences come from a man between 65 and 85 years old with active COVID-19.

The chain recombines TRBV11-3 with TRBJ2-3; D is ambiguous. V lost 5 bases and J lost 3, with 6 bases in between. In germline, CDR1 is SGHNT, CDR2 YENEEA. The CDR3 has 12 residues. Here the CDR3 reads CASSLRTDTQYF. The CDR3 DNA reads TGTGCCAGCAGCCTCAGAACAGATACGCAGTATTTT. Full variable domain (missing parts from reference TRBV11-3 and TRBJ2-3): EAGVVQSPRYKIIEKKQPVAFWCNPISGHNTLYWYLQNLGQGPELLIRYENEEAVDDSQLPKDRFSAERLKGVDSTLKIQPAELGDSAVYLCASSLRTDTQYFGPGTRLTVL.

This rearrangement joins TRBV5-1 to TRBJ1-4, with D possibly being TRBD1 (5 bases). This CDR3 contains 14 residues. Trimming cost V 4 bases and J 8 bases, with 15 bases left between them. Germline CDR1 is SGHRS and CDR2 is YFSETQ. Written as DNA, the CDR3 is TGCGCCAGCAGCATAGGACACCGAGAAGAAAAACTGTTTTTT. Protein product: CASSIGHREEKLFF.

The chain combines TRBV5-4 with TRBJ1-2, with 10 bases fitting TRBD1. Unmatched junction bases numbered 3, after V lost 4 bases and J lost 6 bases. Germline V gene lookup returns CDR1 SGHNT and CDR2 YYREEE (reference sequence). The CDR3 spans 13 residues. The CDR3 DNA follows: TGTGCCAGCAGCCGACAGGGGGCTAATGGCTACACCTTC. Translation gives CASSRQGANGYTF.

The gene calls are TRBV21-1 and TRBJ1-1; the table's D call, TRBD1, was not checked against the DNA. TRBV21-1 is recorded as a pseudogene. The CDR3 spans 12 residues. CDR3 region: CASSKGDREAFF. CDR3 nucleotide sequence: TGTGCCAGCAGCAAAGGGGACAGGGAAGCTTTCTTT.

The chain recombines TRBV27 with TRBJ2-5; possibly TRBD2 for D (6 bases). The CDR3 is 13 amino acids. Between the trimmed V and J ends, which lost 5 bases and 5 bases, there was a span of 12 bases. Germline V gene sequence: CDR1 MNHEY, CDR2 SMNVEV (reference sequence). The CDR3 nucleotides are TGTGCCAGCAGTCCCTATGGGGGGGAGACCCAGTACTTC. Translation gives CASSPYGGETQYF.

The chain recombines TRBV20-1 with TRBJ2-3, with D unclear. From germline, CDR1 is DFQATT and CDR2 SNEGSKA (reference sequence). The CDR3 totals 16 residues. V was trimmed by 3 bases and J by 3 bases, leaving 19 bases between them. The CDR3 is CSASRDPGYRTDTQYF. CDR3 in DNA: TGCAGTGCTAGTCGCGATCCAGGCTACCGGACAGATACGCAGTATTTT.

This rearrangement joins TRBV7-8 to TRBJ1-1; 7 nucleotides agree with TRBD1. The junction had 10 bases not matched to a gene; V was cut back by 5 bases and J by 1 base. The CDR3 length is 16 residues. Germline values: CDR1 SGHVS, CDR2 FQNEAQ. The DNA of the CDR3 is TGTGCCAGCAGCCCCTCCTGGACAGGCCAGAACACTGAAGCTTTCTTT. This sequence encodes CASSPSWTGQNTEAFF.

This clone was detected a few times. The CDR3 here is CASSVNRDTEAFF. Here the CDR3 DNA reads TGTGCCAGCAGCGTCAACAGGGACACTGAAGCTTTCTTT. This rearrangement joins TRBV9 to TRBJ1-1; tentatively, D is TRBD1 (6 bases). Germline lookup yields CDR1 SGDLS and CDR2 YYNGEE. The CDR3 consists of 13 residues. Trimming left V 2 bases short and J 3 bases short, with 8 bases between.

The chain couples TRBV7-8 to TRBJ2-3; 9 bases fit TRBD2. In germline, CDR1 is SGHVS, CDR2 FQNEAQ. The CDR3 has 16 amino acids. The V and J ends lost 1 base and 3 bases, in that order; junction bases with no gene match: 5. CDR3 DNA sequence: TGTGCCAGCAGCTTAGTGGCGGGAGGGGGAACAGATACGCAGTATTTT. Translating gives CASSLVAGGGTDTQYF.

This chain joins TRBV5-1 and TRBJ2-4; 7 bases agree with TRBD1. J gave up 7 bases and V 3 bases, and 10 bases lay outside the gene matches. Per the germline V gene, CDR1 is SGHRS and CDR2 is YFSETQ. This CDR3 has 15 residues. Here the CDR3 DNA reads TGCGCCAGCAGCTGGGGTACAGGGGAGTACAACATTCAGTACTTC. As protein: CASSWGTGEYNIQYF.

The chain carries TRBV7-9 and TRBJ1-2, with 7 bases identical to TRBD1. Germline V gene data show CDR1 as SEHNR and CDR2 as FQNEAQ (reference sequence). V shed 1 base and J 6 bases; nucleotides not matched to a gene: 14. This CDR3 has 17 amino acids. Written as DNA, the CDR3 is TGTGCCAGCAGCTTAGGTCGGGGACAGTGGCTGTCGGATGGCTACACCTTC. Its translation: CASSLGRGQWLSDGYTF. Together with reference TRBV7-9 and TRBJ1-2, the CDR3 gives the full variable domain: DTGVSQNPRHKITKRGQNVTFRCDPISEHNRLYWYRQTLGQGPEFLTYFQNEAQLEKSRLLSDRFSAERPKGSFSTLEIQRTEQGDSAMYLCASSLGRGQWLSDGYTFGSGTRLTVV.

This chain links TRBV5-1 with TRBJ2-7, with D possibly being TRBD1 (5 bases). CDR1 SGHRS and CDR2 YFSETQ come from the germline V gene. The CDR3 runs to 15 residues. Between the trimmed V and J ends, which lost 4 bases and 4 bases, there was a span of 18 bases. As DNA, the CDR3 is TGCGCCAGCAGCCTGAGAGGAGACCAGGGATACGAGCAGTACTTC. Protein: CASSLRGDQGYEQYF.

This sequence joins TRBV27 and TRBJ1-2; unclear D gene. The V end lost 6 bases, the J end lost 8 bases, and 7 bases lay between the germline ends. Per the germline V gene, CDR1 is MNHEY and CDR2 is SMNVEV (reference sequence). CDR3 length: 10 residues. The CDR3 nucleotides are TGTGCCAGCAGGCGTGAAGGCTACACCTTC. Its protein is CASRREGYTF.

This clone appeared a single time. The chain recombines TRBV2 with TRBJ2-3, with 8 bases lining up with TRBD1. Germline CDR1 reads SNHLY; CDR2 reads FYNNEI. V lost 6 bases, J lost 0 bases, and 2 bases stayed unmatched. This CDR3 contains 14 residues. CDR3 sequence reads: CASRDRVSTDTQYF. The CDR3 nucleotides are TGTGCCAGCAGGGACAGGGTGAGCACAGATACGCAGTATTTT. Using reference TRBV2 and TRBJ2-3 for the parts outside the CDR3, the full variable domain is EPEVTQTPSHQVTQMGQEVILRCVPISNHLYFYWYRQILGQKVEFLVSFYNNEISEKSEIFDDQFSVERPDGSNFTLKIRSTKLEDSAMYFCASRDRVSTDTQYFGPGTRLTVL.

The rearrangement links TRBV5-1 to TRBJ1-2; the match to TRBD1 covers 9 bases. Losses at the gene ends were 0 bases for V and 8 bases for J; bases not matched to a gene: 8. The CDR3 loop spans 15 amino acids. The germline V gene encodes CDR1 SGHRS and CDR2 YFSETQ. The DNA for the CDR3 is TGCGCCAGCAGCTTGGCCCTCGGACAGGGGAGAGGCTACACCTTC. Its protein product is CASSLALGQGRGYTF.

CDR3 coding DNA: TGTGCCAGCACTCTGGGGGGACAGAGCAACTATGGCTACACCTTC. It translates to CASTLGGQSNYGYTF. The chain is built from TRBV28 and TRBJ1-2, with 7 bases fitting TRBD1. The CDR3 is 15 amino acids. Germline-derived CDR1 and CDR2 are MDHEN and SYDVKM. V lost 7 bases, J lost 2 bases, and 10 bases stayed unmatched.

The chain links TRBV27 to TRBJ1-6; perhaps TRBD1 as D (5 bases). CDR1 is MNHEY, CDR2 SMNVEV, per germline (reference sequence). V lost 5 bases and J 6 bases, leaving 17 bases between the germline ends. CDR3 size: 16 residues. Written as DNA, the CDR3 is TGTGCCAGCAGTCTACGGACACTGGGGGGTAATTCACCCCTCCACTTT. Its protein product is CASSLRTLGGNSPLHF.

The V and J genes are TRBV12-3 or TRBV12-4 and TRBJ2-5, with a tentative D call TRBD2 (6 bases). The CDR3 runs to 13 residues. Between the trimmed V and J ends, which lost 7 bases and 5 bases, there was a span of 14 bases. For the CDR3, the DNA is TGTGCCAGCACCGCGGGATCTAGCGAGACCCAGTACTTC. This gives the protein CASTAGSSETQYF.

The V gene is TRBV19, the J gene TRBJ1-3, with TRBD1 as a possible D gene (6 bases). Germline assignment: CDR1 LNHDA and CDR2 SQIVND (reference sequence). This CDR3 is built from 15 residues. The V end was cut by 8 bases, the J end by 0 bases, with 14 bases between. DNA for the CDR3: TGTGCCAGTGGGGTCGGACAGTCCTCTGGAAACACCATATATTTT. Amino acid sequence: CASGVGQSSGNTIYF.

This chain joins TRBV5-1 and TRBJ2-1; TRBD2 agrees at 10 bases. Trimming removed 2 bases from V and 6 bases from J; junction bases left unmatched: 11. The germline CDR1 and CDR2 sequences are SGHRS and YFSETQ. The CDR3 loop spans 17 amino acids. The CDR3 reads CASSFFGAGGPRNEQFF. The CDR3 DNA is TGCGCCAGCAGCTTCTTCGGAGCGGGGGGGCCACGCAATGAGCAGTTCTTC. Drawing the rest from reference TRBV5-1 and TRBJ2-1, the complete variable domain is KAGVTQTPRYLIKTRGQQVTLSCSPISGHRSVSWYQQTPGQGLQFLFEYFSETQRNKGNFPGRFSGRQFSNSRSEMNVSTLELGDSALYLCASSFFGAGGPRNEQFFGPGTRLTVL.

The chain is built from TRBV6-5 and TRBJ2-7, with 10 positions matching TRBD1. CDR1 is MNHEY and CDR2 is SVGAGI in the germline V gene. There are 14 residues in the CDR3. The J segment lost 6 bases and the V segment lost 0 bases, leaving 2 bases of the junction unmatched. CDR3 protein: CASSYSTGGSEQYF. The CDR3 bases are TGTGCCAGCAGTTACTCGACAGGGGGCTCCGAGCAGTACTTC.

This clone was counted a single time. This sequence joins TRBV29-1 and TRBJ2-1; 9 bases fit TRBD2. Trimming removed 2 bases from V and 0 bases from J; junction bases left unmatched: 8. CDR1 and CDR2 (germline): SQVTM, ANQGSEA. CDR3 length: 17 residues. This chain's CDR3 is CSVERLADSTSYNEQFF. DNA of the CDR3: TGCAGCGTTGAAAGACTAGCGGATAGTACCTCCTACAATGAGCAGTTCTTC.

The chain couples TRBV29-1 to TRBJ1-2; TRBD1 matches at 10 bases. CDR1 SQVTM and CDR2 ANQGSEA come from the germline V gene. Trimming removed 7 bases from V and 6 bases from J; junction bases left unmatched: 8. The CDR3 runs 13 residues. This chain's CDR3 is CSGGQGGMNGYTF. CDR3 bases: TGCAGCGGTGGACAGGGGGGAATGAATGGCTACACCTTC. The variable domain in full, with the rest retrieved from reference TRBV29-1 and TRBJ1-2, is SAVISQKPSRDICQRGTSLTIQCQVDSQVTMMFWYRQQPGQSLTLIATANQGSEATYESGFVIDKFPISRPNLTFSTLTVSNMSPEDSSIYLCSGGQGGMNGYTFGSGTRLTVV.

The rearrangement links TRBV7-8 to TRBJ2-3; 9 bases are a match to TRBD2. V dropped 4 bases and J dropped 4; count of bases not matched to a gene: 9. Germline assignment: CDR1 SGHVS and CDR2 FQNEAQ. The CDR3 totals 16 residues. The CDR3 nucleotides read TGTGCCAGCAGCTCCCAGCCGGGACTAGCAGCAGATACGCAGTATTTT. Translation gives CASSSQPGLAADTQYF. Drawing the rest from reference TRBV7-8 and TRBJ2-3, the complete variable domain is GAGVSQSPRYKVAKRGQDVALRCDPISGHVSLFWYQQALGQGPEFLTYFQNEAQLDKSGLPSDRFFAERPEGSVSTLKIQRTQQEDSAVYLCASSSQPGLAADTQYFGPGTRLTVL.

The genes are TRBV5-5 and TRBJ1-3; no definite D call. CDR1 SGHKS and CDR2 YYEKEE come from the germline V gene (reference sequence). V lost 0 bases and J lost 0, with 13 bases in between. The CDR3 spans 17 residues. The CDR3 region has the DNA TGTGCCAGCAGCTTGGGAGGGCGGAGAATCTCTGGAAACACCATATATTTT. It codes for CASSLGGRRISGNTIYF.

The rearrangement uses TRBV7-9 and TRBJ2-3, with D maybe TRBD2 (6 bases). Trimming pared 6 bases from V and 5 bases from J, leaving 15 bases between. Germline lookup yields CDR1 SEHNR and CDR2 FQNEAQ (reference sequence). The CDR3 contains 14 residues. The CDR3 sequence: CASRKASAGDTQYF. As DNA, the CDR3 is TGTGCCAGCAGAAAAGCTAGCGCCGGAGATACGCAGTATTTT.

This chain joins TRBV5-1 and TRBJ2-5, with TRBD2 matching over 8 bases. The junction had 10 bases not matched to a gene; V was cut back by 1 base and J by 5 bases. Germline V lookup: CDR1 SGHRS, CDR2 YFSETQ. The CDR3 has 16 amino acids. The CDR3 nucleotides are TGCGCCAGCAGCTTGACGTCGGGGGGGCCGGCGGAGACCCAGTACTTC. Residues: CASSLTSGGPAETQYF.